The 21 T cell receptor beta chains listed next were all sequenced from one sample in a study of T cells after yellow fever vaccination. TCRdb called the 5' RACE reads again in MiXCR, with one record for every CDR3 protein. The table shows over 250,000 distinct CDR3 sequences, with around 4.9% occurring only once. Sample: CD4+ T cells sorted from PBMCs, taken on the day of the yellow fever booster vaccination. The source of these receptors is a man aged 18 to 29 who received the YFV17D yellow fever vaccine.

This clonotype was recorded a few times. This sequence joins TRBV19 and TRBJ1-5; D gene uncertain. CDR3 length: 13 residues. Germline loops: CDR1 LNHDA, CDR2 SQIVND (reference sequence). The V end was cut by 3 bases, the J end by 7 bases, with 10 bases between. CDR3 protein: CASSIPTKQPQHF. The CDR3, as DNA: TGTGCCAGTAGTATCCCGACAAAGCAGCCCCAGCATTTT.

V and J are TRBV20-1 and TRBJ1-2, with a weak D call TRBD1 (5 bases). This CDR3 has 13 amino acids. Looked up from germline, CDR1 is DFQATT and CDR2 is SNEGSKA (reference sequence). V was shortened by 3 bases and J by 5 bases, with 13 bases between the two germline ends. The CDR3 sequence: CSASMAGGYGYTF. The CDR3 region has the DNA TGCAGTGCTAGTATGGCCGGGGGTTATGGCTACACCTTC.

The chain joins TRBV2 to TRBJ1-1, with 7 bases fitting TRBD1. V dropped 8 bases and J dropped 1; count of bases not matched to a gene: 7. CDR3 length: 14 residues. Germline V gene lookup returns CDR1 SNHLY and CDR2 FYNNEI. The CDR3: CASGSRQGNTEAFF. As DNA, the CDR3 is TGTGCCAGCGGCTCGAGACAGGGGAACACTGAAGCTTTCTTT.

The chain combines TRBV12-3 or TRBV12-4 with TRBJ1-1; D remains ambiguous. The CDR3 spans 15 residues. The ends were cut back, 0 bases at V and 2 bases at J, with 10 bases in the middle. This CDR3 reads CASSLATGVNTEAFF. CDR3 in DNA: TGTGCCAGCAGTTTAGCCACGGGAGTTAACACTGAAGCTTTCTTT.

This chain uses TRBV20-1 with TRBJ2-5; D perhaps matches TRBD2 (6 bases). The germline V gene has CDR1 DFQATT and CDR2 SNEGSKA (reference sequence). The CDR3 extends over 14 amino acids. Trimming pared 6 bases from V and 2 bases from J, leaving 16 bases between. CDR3 sequence reads: CSAYMWRGQETQYF. CDR3 DNA: TGCAGTGCCTATATGTGGAGGGGACAAGAGACCCAGTACTTC.

This clonotype appeared a few times. The CDR3 is CASRDPGQGNQPQHF. CDR3 bases: TGTGCCAGCAGGGATCCGGGACAGGGGAATCAGCCCCAGCATTTT. The V gene is TRBV6-2 or TRBV6-3, the J gene TRBJ1-5, with 10 bases that match TRBD1. The ends lost 6 bases at V and 4 bases at J; junction bases unmatched: 6. The germline V gene encodes CDR1 MNHEY and CDR2 SVGEGT. This CDR3 is 15 amino acids long.

This clonotype has only a few counts. The J gene is TRBJ2-5, the V gene TRBV23-1; D remains ambiguous. TRBV23-1 is an ORF, and what it does is uncertain. The CDR3 spans 17 residues. V was shortened by 4 bases and J by 3 bases, with 21 bases between the two germline ends. The chain's CDR3 is CASSRQAIVMGKETQYF. CDR3 bases: TGCGCCAGCAGTCGTCAGGCCATAGTAATGGGAAAAGAGACCCAGTACTTC.

In its sample, this clonotype was seen many times. The gene calls are TRBV3-1 and TRBJ1-1; D gene ambiguous. The CDR3 consists of 14 residues. Germline CDR1 LGHDT, CDR2 YNNKEL (reference sequence). With 7 bases removed from V and 9 bases from J, the gap between germline ends came to 21 bases. CDR3 protein: CASTANTRDPKAFF. The CDR3 coding sequence is TGTGCCAGCACCGCCAACACACGGGATCCAAAAGCTTTCTTT.

This clonotype appeared a few times. This chain connects TRBV7-9 to TRBJ2-6, with a possible D match to TRBD2 (5 bases). Looked up from germline, CDR1 is SEHNR and CDR2 is FQNEAQ (reference sequence). The CDR3 totals 15 residues. Trimming cost V 5 bases and J 4 bases, with 12 bases left between them. The CDR3 bases are TGTGCCAGCAGCCAACTGGACTTCGGGGCCAACGTCCTGACTTTC. Its translation is CASSQLDFGANVLTF.

This clonotype was found a few times. The gene calls are TRBV10-3 and TRBJ1-2; 7 positions match TRBD1. The CDR3 is 14 residues long. CDR1 is ENHRY, CDR2 SYGVKD, per germline. The V and J ends lost 6 bases and 4 bases, in that order; junction bases with no gene match: 8. This CDR3 is CAISTMGQLYGYTF. For the CDR3, the DNA is TGTGCCATCAGCACGATGGGACAGCTCTATGGCTACACCTTC.

This clonotype was seen many times. J is TRBJ2-5 and V is TRBV7-3; 9 bases agree with TRBD1. Germline V gives CDR1 SGHTA, CDR2 FQGTGA. The ends lost 6 bases at V and 7 bases at J; junction bases unmatched: 9. This CDR3 is built from 14 residues. The CDR3: CASSPQGAPMTQYF. CDR3 in DNA: TGTGCCAGCAGTCCACAGGGGGCACCCATGACCCAGTACTTC.

V gene TRBV5-1 combines with J gene TRBJ2-1, with 13 bases that match TRBD2. Trimming removed 4 bases from V and 7 bases from J; junction bases left unmatched: 5. Germline lookup yields CDR1 SGHRS and CDR2 YFSETQ. The CDR3 has 15 residues. CDR3 coding DNA: TGCGCCAGCAGCGGCCTACTAGCGGGGGGGAATGAGCAGTTCTTC. This gives the protein CASSGLLAGGNEQFF.

About this clonotype itself: A much bigger clone sits one base away, suggesting this may be a read error. The chain uses TRBV12-3 or TRBV12-4 and TRBJ2-1; D is tentatively TRBD1 or TRBD2 (5 bases each). Trimming cost V 6 bases and J 7 bases, with 19 bases left between them. This CDR3 contains 15 residues. CDR3 sequence reads: CASSHRGDARNEQFF. As DNA, the CDR3 is TGTGCCAGCAGCCACAGAGGGGATGCTCGGAATGAGCAGTTCTTC.

This clonotype was observed many times. The rearrangement joins TRBV20-1 to TRBJ2-7, with 11 bases matching TRBD2. The CDR3 loop spans 15 amino acids. Germline V gene sequence: CDR1 DFQATT, CDR2 SNEGSKA (reference sequence). Trimming took 8 bases from V and 7 from J; bases not matched to a gene: 16. CDR3 sequence: CSTPAPLAGGEEQYF. The DNA of the CDR3 is TGCAGTACCCCAGCCCCCCTAGCGGGGGGAGAGGAGCAGTACTTC.

In this sample, this clonotype turned up a few times. This chain joins TRBV5-1 and TRBJ2-1; D gene unclear. V shed 0 bases and J shed 7 bases, with 17 bases lying between them. The V gene's germline CDR1 is SGHRS and CDR2 YFSETQ. This CDR3 contains 16 residues. For the CDR3, the DNA is TGCGCCAGCAGCTTGGGGTTTACTACTACGTGGAATGAGCAGTTCTTC. Amino acids: CASSLGFTTTWNEQFF.

This clonotype was observed a few times. The chain has TRBV9 and TRBJ1-1, with 12 bases aligning to TRBD1. Trimming at V came to 4 bases and at J to 1 base, leaving 5 bases not matched to a gene. CDR1 and CDR2 (germline): SGDLS, YYNGEE. This CDR3 contains 16 residues. CDR3 bases: TGTGCCAGCAGCCTCCGGGACAGGGGGCCGAACACTGAAGCTTTCTTT. Translated: CASSLRDRGPNTEAFF.

This clonotype occurred many times. The chain combines TRBV12-3 or TRBV12-4 with TRBJ2-2; D gene ambiguous. The CDR3 contains 15 residues. Trimming stripped 6 bases from V and 5 bases from J, with 16 bases between. The CDR3 here is CASSPSGRQTGELFF. The CDR3 nucleotides read TGTGCCAGCAGCCCCTCCGGACGGCAGACCGGGGAGCTGTTTTTT.

This clonotype was observed many times. The chain has TRBV5-1 and TRBJ2-7; 8 bases fit TRBD1. The V gene's germline CDR1 is SGHRS and CDR2 YFSETQ. The junction had 9 bases not matched to a gene; V was cut back by 0 bases and J by 4 bases. This CDR3 is built from 16 residues. CDR3 protein: CASSLGPGQGAYEQYV. For the CDR3, the DNA is TGCGCCAGCAGCTTGGGCCCTGGGCAGGGGGCGTACGAGCAGTACGTC.

This clonotype was seen repeatedly, ten times or more. The rearrangement links TRBV4-1 to TRBJ2-5; 7 positions agree with TRBD1. This CDR3 comprises 20 residues. Germline V gives CDR1 MGHRA, CDR2 YSYEKL. V shed 3 bases, J shed 4 bases, and the junction held 23 bases outside the gene matches. The CDR3 protein is CASSHSSPGTRKNRGETQYF. The DNA of the CDR3 is TGCGCCAGCAGCCATTCTAGTCCGGGAACCCGAAAAAACAGGGGAGAGACCCAGTACTTC.

A few counts support this clonotype. The CDR3 nucleotides are TGTGCCAGCAGCCGCAGGGGGCGGTCTGAAAAACTGTTTTTT. Protein: CASSRRGRSEKLFF. The chain is built from TRBV6-5 and TRBJ1-4; TRBD1 aligns across 8 bases. Germline loops: CDR1 MNHEY, CDR2 SVGAGI. V dropped 6 bases and J dropped 7; count of bases not matched to a gene: 7. The CDR3 extends over 14 amino acids.

There are many counts of this clonotype. This chain connects TRBV14 to TRBJ2-1, with D possibly being TRBD1 or TRBD2 (6 bases each). Germline V CDR1 and CDR2: SGHDN, FVKESK. This CDR3 has 16 amino acids. Trimming took 1 base from V and 2 from J, leaving 12 bases between them. For the CDR3, the DNA is TGTGCCAGCAGCCAAGGGTCCGGGGGCGCCTACAATGAGCAGTTCTTC. It specifies CASSQGSGGAYNEQFF.